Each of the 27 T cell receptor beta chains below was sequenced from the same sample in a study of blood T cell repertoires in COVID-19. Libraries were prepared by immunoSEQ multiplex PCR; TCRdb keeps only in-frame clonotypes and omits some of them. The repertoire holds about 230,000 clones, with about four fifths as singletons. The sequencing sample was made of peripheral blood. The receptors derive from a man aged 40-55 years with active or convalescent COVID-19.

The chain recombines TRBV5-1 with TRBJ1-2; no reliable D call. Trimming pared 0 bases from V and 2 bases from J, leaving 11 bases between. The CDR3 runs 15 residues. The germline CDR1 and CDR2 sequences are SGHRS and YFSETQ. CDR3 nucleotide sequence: TGCGCCAGCAGCTTGGCCCTGACACTCAACTATGGCTACACCTTC. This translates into CASSLALTLNYGYTF.

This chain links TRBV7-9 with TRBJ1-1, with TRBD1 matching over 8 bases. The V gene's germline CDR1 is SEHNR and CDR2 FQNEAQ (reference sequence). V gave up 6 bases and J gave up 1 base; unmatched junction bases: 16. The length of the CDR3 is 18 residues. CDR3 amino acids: CASRPRTGGRVGNTEAFF. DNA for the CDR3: TGTGCCAGCAGGCCGAGAACAGGGGGAAGGGTAGGGAACACTGAAGCTTTCTTT. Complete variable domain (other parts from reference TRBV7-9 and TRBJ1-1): DTGVSQNPRHKITKRGQNVTFRCDPISEHNRLYWYRQTLGQGPEFLTYFQNEAQLEKSRLLSDRFSAERPKGSFSTLEIQRTEQGDSAMYLCASRPRTGGRVGNTEAFFGQGTRLTVV.

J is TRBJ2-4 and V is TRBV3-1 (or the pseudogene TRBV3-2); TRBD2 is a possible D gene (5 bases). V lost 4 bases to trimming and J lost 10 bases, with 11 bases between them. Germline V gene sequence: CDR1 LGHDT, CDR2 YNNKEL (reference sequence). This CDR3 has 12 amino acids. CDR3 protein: CASSLDGIIQYF. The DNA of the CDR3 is TGTGCCAGCAGCCTGGACGGGATTATTCAGTACTTC.

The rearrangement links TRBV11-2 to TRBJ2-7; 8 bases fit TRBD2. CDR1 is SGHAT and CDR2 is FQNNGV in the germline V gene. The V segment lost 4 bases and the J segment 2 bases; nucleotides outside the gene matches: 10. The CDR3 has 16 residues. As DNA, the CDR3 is TGTGCCAGCAGCTACGGGGGCGGGAGGTTAACCTACGAGCAGTACTTC. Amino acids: CASSYGGGRLTYEQYF.

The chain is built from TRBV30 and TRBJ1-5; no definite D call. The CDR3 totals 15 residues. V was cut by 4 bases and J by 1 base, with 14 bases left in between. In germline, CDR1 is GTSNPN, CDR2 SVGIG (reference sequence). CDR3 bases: TGTGCCTGGACTACCGGTCAGACAAGCAATCAGCCCCAGCATTTT. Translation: CAWTTGQTSNQPQHF.

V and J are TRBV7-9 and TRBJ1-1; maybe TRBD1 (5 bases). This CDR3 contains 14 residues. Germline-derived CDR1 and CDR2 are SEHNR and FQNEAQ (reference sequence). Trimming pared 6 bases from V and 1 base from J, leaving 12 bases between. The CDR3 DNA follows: TGTGCCAGCAGGGGCGGGACTGAGAACACTGAAGCTTTCTTT. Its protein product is CASRGGTENTEAFF.

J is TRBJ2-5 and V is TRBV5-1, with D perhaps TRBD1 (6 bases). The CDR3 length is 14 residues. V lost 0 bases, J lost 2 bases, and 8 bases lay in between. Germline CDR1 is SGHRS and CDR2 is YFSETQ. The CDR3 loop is CASSLATGQETQYF. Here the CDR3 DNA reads TGCGCCAGCAGCTTGGCCACAGGGCAAGAGACCCAGTACTTC.

CDR3 DNA sequence: TGTGCCTGGAGTGTACTTGGACAGAACTATGGCTACACCTTC. It translates to CAWSVLGQNYGYTF. This chain uses TRBV30 with TRBJ1-2, with D maybe TRBD1 (6 bases). V was trimmed by 0 bases and J by 2 bases, leaving 10 bases between them. The CDR3 totals 14 residues. The germline V gene has CDR1 GTSNPN and CDR2 SVGIG (reference sequence).

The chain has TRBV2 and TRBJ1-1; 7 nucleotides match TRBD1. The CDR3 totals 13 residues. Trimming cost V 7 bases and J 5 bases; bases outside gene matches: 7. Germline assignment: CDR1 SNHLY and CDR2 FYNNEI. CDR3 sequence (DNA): TGTGCCAGCACCCAGGGGGTAAATACTGAAGCTTTCTTT. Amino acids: CASTQGVNTEAFF.

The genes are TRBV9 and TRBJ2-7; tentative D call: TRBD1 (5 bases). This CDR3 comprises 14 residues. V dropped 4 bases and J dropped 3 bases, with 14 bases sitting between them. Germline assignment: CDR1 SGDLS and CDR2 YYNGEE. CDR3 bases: TGTGCCAGCAGCCCCCGACAGCCCAACTACGAGCAGTACTTC. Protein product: CASSPRQPNYEQYF.

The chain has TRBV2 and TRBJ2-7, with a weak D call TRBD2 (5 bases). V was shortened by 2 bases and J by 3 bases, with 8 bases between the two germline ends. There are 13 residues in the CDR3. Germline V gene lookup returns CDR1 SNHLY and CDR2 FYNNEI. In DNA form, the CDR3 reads TGTGCCAGCAGTGAAAAGGGAGTCTACGAGCAGTACTTC. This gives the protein CASSEKGVYEQYF.

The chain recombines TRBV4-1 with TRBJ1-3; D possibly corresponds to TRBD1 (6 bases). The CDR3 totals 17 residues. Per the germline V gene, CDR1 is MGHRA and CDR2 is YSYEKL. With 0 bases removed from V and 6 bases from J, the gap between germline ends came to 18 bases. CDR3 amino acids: CASSQERTVAVENTIYF. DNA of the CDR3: TGCGCCAGCAGCCAAGAGCGGACAGTGGCAGTTGAAAACACCATATATTTT.

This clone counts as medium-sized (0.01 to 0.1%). CDR3 loop: CASSESRGTGDTGELFF. The CDR3 DNA reads as TGCGCCAGCAGCGAAAGTAGGGGGACAGGGGACACCGGGGAGCTGTTTTTT. The chain recombines TRBV4-1 with TRBJ2-2; 10 bases fit TRBD1. The V gene end was trimmed by 5 bases and the J gene end by 3 bases; junction bases not matched to a gene: 9. From germline, CDR1 is MGHRA and CDR2 YSYEKL. CDR3 length equals 17 residues.

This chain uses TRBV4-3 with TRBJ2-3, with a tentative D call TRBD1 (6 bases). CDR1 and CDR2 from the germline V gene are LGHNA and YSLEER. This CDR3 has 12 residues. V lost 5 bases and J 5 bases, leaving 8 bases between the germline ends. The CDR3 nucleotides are TGCGCCAGCAGCTTACAGGGAGATACGCAGTATTTT. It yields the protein CASSLQGDTQYF.

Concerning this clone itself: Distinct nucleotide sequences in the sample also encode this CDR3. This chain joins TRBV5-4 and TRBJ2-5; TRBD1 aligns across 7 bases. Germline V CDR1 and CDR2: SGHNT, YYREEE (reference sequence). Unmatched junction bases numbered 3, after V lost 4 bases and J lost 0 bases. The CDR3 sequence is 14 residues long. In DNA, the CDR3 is TGTGCCAGCAGCCCGGACAGGTACCAAGAGACCCAGTACTTC. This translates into CASSPDRYQETQYF.

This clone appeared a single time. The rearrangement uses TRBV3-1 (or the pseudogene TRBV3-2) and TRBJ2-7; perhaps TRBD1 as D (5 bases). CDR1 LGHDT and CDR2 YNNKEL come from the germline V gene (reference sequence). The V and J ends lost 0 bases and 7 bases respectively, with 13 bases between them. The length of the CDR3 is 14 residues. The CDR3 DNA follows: TGTGCCAGCAGCCAAGATCAGCTAAAGGGGGAGCAGTACTTC. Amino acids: CASSQDQLKGEQYF.

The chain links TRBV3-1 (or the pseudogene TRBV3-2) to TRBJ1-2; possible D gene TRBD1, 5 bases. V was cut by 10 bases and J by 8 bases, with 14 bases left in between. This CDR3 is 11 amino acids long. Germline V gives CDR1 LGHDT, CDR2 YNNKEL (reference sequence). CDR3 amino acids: CATGHTSGYTF. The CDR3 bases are TGTGCCACCGGACATACTAGCGGCTACACCTTC.

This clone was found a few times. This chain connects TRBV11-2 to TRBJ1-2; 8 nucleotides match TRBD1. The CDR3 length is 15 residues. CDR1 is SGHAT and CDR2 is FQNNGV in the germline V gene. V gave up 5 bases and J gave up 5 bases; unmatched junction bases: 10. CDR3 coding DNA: TGTGCCAGCAGCCCTTGGACAGGGCAGACGTATGGCTACACCTTC. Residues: CASSPWTGQTYGYTF. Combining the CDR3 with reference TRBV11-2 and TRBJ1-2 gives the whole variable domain EAGVAQSPRYKIIEKRQSVAFWCNPISGHATLYWYQQILGQGPKLLIQFQNNGVVDDSQLPKDRFSAERLKGVDSTLKIQPAKLEDSAVYLCASSPWTGQTYGYTFGSGTRLTVV.

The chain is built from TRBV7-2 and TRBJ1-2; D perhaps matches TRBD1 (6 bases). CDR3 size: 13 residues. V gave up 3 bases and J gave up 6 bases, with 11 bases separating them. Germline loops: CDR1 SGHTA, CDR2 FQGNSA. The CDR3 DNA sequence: TGTGCCAGCAGCTTTTTACAGGGAGATGGCTACACCTTC. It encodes CASSFLQGDGYTF.

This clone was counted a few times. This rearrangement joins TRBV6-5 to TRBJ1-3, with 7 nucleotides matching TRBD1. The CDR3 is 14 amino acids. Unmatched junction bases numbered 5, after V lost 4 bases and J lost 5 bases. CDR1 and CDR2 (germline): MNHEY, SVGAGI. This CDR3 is CASSLTGIRNTIYF. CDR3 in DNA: TGTGCCAGCAGTTTGACAGGGATTCGAAACACCATATATTTT.

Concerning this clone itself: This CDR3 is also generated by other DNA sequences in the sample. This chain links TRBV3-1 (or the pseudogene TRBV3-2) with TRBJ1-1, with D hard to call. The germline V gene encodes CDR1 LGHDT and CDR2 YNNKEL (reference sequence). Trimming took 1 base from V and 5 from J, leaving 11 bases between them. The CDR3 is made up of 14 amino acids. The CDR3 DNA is TGTGCCAGCAGCCAAGTGTCGGTTAATACTGAAGCTTTCTTT. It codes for CASSQVSVNTEAFF.

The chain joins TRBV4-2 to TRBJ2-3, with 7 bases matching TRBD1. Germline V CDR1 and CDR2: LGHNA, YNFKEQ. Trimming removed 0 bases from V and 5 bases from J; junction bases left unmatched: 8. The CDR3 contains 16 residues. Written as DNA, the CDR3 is TGTGCCAGCAGCCAAGATTCCGGGACAGTGCGAGATACGCAGTATTTT. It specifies CASSQDSGTVRDTQYF.

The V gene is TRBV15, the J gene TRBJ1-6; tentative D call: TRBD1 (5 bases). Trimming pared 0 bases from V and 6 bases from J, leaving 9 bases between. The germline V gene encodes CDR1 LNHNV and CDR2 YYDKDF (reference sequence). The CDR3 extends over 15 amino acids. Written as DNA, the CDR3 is TGTGCCACCAGCAGAGAACAGACAGCTAATTCACCCCTCCACTTT. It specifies CATSREQTANSPLHF.

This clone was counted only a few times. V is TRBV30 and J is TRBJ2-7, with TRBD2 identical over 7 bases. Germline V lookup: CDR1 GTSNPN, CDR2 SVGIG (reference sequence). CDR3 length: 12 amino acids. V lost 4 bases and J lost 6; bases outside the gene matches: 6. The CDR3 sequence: CAWTGGMSEQYF. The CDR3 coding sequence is TGTGCCTGGACCGGGGGGATGAGCGAGCAGTACTTC. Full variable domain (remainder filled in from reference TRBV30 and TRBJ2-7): SQTIHQWPATLVQPVGSPLSLECTVEGTSNPNLYWYRQAAGRGLQLLFYSVGIGQISSEVPQNLSASRPQDRQFILSSKKLLLSDSGFYLCAWTGGMSEQYFGPGTRLTVT.

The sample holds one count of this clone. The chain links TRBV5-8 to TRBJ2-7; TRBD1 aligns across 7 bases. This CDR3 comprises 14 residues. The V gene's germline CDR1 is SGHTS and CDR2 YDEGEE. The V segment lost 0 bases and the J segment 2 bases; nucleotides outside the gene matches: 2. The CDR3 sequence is CASSLAGQTYEQYF. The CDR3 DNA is TGTGCCAGCAGCTTGGCGGGACAGACCTACGAGCAGTACTTC.

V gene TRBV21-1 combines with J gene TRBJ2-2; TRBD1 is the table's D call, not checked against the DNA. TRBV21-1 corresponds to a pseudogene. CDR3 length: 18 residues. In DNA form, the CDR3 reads TGTGCCAGCAGCAAGGGCGGTCCGCAGGGGGCTTACACCGGGGAGCTGTTTTTT. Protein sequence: CASSKGGPQGAYTGELFF.

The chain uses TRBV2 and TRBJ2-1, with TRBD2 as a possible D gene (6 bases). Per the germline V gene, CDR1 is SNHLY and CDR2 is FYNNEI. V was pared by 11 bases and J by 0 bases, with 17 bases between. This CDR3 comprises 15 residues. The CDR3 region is CASGGTPNSYNEQFF. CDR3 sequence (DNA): TGTGCCTCGGGCGGGACCCCAAACTCCTACAATGAGCAGTTCTTC.